This T cell receptor (beta chain) was retrieved from a study of CD4 T cells in relation to SARS-CoV-2 and coronaviruses. Study overall: Median patient age was around 40 years, spanning 21 to 72 years. Of the patients, 8 or 9 were male, 4 female, two Hispanic.

V dropped 4 bases and J dropped 7 bases, with 14 bases sitting between them. CDR3 length equals 13 residues. The germline V gene has CDR1 SQVTM and CDR2 ANQGSEA. Here immunoSEQ multiplex PCR was the method, and the copy in TCRdb shows in-frame clones only, minus some. In the table there are tens of thousands of clones, just over 90% of which are singletons. The sequence came from an adult with COVID-19. Sequencing was performed on naive CD4+ T cells from PBMCs. Sample subset: naive CD4+ T cells isolated by negative enrichment. The chain is built from TRBV29-1 and TRBJ2-1; D perhaps matches TRBD2 (5 bases). The CDR3 DNA reads TGCAGCGTTGTGGCGGTCCCGGGAAATGAGCAGTTCTTC. Protein sequence: CSVVAVPGNEQFF.